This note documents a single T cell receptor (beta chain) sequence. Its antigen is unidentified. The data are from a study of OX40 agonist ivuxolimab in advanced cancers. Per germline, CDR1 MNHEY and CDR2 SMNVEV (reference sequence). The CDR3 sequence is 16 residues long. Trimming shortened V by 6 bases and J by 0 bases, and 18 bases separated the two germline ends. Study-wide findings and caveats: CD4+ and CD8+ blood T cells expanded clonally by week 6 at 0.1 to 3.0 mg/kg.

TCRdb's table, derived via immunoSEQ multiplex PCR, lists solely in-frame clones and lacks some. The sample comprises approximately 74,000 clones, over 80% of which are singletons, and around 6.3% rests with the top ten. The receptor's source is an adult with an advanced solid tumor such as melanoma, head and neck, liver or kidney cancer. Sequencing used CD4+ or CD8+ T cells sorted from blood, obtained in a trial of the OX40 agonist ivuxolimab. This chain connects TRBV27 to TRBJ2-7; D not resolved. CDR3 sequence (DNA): TGTGCCAGCAGACTAAAGGGTAGGGCGAGCTCCTACGAGCAGTACTTC. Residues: CASRLKGRASSYEQYF.